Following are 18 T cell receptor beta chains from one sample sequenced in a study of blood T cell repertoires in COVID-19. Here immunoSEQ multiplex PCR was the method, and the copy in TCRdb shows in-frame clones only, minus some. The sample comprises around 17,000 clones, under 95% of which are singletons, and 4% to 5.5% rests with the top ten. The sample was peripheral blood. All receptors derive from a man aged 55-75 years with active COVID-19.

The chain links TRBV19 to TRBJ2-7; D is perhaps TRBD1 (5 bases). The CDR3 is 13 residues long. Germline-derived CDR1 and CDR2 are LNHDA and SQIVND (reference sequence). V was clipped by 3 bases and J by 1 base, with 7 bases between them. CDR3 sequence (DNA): TGTGCCAGTAGTATGCGACAGTCCTACGAGCAGTACTTC. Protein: CASSMRQSYEQYF.

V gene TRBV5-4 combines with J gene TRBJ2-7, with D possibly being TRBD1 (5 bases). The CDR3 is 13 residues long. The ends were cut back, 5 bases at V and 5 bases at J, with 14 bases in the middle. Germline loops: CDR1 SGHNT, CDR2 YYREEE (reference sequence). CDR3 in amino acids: CASSYQGRHEQYV. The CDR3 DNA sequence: TGTGCCAGCAGTTACCAGGGCCGTCACGAGCAGTACGTC.

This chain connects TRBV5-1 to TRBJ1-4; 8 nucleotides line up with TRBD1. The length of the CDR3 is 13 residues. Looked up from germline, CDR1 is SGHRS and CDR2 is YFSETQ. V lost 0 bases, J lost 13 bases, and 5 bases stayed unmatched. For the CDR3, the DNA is TGCGCCAGCAGCTTGGACAGGGGGGGGACACTGTTTTTT. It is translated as CASSLDRGGTLFF. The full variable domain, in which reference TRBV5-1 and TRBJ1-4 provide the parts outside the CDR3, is KAGVTQTPRYLIKTRGQQVTLSCSPISGHRSVSWYQQTPGQGLQFLFEYFSETQRNKGNFPGRFSGRQFSNSRSEMNVSTLELGDSALYLCASSLDRGGTLFFGSGTQLSVL.

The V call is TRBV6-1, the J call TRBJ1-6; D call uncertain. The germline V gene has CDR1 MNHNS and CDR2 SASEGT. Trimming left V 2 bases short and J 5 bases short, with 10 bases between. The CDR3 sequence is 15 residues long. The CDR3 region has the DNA TGTGCCAGCAGTGAACGAGGCAGAGATAATTCACCCCTCCACTTT. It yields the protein CASSERGRDNSPLHF.

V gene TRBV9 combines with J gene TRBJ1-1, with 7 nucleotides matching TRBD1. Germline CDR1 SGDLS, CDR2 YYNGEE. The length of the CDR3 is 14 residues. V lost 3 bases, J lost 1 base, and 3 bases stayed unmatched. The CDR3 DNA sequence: TGTGCCAGCAGCGCCCGACAGGGGAACACTGAAGCTTTCTTT. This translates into CASSARQGNTEAFF. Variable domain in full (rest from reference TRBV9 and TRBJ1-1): DSGVTQTPKHLITATGQRVTLRCSPRSGDLSVYWYQQSLDQGLQFLIQYYNGEERAKGNILERFSAQQFPDLHSELNLSSLELGDSALYFCASSARQGNTEAFFGQGTRLTVV.

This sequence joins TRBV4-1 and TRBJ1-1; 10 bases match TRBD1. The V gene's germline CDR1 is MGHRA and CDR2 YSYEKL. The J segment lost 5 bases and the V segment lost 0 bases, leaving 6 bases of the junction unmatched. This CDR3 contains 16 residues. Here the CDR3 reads CASSQDVGTGETEAFF. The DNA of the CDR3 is TGCGCCAGCAGCCAAGATGTGGGGACAGGGGAAACTGAAGCTTTCTTT.

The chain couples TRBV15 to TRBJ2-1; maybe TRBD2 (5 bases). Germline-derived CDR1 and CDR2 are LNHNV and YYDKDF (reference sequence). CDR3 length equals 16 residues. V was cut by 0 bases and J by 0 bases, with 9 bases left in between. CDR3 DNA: TGTGCCACCAGCAGAGATAGAGGGAACTCCTACAATGAGCAGTTCTTC. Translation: CATSRDRGNSYNEQFF.

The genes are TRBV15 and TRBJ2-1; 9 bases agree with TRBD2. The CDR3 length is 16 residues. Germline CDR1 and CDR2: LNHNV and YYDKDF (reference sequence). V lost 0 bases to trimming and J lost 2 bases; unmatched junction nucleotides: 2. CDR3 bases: TGTGCCACCAGCAGAGAGAGCGGGGGGCCCTACAATGAGCAGTTCTTC. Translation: CATSRESGGPYNEQFF. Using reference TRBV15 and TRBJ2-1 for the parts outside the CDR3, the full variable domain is DAMVIQNPRYQVTQFGKPVTLSCSQTLNHNVMYWYQQKSSQAPKLLFHYYDKDFNNEADTPDNFQSRRPNTSFCFLDIRSPGLGDTAMYLCATSRESGGPYNEQFFGPGTRLTVL.

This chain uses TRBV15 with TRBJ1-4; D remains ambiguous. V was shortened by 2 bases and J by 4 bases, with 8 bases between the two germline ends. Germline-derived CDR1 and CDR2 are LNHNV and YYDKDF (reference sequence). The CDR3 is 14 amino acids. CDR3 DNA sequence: TGTGCCACCAGCAGAAAAGCGAATAATGAAAAACTGTTTTTT. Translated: CATSRKANNEKLFF.

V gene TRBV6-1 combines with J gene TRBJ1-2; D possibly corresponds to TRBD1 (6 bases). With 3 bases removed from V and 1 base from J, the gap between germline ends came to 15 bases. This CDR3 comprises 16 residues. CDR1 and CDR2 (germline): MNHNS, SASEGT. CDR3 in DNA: TGTGCCAGCAGTGACCAGGAAAGGGGGATTAACTATGGCTACACCTTC. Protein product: CASSDQERGINYGYTF.

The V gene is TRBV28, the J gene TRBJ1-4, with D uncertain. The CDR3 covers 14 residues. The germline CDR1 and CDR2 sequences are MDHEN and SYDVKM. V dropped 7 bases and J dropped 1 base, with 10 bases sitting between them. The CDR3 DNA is TGTGCCAGCACGAACGGAGGAACTAATGAAAAACTGTTTTTT. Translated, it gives CASTNGGTNEKLFF.

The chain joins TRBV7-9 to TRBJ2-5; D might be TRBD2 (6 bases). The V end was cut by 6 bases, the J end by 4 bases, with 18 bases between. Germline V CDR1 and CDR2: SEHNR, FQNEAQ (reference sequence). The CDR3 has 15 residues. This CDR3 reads CASRLPGGVGETQYF. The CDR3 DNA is TGTGCCAGCAGGTTACCCGGCGGGGTTGGAGAGACCCAGTACTTC.

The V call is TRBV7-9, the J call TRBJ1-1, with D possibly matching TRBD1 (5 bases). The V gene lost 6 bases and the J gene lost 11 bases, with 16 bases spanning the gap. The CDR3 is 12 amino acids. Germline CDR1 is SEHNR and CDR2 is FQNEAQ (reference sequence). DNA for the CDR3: TGTGCCAGCAGGGACATGGGCAGGGATGCTTTCTTT. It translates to CASRDMGRDAFF.

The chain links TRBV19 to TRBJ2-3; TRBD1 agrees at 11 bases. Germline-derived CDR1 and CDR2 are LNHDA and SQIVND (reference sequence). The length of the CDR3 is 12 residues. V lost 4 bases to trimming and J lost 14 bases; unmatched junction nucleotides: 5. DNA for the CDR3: TGTGCCAGTAGTACCGGGACAGGGGGGTGGTATTTT. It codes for CASSTGTGGWYF.

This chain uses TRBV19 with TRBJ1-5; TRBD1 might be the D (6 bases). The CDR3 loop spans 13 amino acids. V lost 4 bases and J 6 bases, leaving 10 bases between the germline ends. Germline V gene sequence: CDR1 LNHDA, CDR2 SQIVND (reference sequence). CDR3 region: CASSNRAGQPQHF. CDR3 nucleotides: TGTGCCAGTAGTAACAGGGCGGGTCAGCCCCAGCATTTT. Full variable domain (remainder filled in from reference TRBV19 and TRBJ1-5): DGGITQSPKYLFRKEGQNVTLSCEQNLNHDAMYWYRQDPGQGLRLIYYSQIVNDFQKGDIAEGYSVSREKKESFPLTVTSAQKNPTAFYLCASSNRAGQPQHFGDGTRLSIL.

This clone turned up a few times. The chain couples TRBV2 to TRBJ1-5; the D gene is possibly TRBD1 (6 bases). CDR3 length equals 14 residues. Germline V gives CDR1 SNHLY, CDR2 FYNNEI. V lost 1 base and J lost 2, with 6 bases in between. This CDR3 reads CASSEGTGNQPQHF. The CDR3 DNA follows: TGTGCCAGCAGTGAAGGGACAGGCAATCAGCCCCAGCATTTT.

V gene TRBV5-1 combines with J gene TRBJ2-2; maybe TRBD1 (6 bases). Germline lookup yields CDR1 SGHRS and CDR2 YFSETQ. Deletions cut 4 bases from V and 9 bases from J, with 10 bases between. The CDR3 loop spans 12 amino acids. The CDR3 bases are TGCGCCAGCAGCCAGGGGAAATGGGAGCTGTTTTTT. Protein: CASSQGKWELFF.

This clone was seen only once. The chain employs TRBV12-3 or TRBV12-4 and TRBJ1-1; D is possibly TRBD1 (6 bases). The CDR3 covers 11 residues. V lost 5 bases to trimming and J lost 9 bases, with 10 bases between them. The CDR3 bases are TGTGCCAGCAGTCTCACAGGGAAAGCTTTCTTT. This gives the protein CASSLTGKAFF.